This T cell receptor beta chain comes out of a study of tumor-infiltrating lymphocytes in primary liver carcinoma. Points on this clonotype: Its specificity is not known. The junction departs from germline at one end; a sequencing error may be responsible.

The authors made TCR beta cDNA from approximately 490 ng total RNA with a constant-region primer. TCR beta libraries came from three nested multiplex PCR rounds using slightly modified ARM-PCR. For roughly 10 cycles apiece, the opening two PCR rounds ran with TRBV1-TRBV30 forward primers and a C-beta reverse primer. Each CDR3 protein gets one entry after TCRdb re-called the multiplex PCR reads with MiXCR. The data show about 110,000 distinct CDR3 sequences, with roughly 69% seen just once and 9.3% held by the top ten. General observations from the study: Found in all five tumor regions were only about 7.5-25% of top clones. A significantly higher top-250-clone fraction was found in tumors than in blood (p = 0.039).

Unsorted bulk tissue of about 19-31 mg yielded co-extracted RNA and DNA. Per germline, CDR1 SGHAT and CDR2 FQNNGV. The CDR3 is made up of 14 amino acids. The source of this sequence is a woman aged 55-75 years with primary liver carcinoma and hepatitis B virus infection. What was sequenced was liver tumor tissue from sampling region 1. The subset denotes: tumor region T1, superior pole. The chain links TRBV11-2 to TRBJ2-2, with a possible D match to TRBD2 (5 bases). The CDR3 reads CASSTTEGTRELFF. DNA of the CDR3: TGTGCAAGCAGCACAACAGAGGGCACCAGGGAGCTGTTTTTT.